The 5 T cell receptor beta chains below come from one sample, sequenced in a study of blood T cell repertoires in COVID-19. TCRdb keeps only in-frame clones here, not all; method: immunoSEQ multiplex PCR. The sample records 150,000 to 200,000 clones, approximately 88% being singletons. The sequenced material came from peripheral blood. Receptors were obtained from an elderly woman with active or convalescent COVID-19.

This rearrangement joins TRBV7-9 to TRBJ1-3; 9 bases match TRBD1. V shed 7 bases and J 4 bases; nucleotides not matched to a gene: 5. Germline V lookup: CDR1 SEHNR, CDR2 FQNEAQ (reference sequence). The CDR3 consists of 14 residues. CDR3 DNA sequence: TGTGCCAGCACTATGGGGACAGGGGGAAACACCATATATTTT. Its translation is CASTMGTGGNTIYF.

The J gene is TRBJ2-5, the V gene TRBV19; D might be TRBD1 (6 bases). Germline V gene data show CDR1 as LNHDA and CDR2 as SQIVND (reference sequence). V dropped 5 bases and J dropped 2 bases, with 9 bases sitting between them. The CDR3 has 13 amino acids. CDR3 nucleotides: TGTGCCAGTAGTTCTCAGGGGCAAGAGACCCAGTACTTC. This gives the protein CASSSQGQETQYF.

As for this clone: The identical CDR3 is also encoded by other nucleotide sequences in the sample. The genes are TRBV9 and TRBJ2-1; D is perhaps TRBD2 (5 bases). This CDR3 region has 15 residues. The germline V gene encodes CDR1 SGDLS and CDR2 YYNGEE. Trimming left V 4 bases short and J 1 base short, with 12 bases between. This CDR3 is CASSLRTGSYNEQFF. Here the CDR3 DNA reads TGTGCCAGCAGCCTCAGGACGGGATCCTACAATGAGCAGTTCTTC.

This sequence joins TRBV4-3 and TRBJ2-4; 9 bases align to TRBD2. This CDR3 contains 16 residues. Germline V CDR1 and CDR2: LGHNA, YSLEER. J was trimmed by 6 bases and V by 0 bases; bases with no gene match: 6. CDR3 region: CASSQERGGLGNIQYF. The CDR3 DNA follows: TGCGCCAGCAGCCAAGAGCGGGGGGGCCTGGGAAACATTCAGTACTTC.

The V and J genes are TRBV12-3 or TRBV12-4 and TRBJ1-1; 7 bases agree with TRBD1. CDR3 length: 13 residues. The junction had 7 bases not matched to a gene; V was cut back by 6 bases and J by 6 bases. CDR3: CASSLYRGAEAFF. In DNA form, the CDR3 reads TGTGCCAGCAGCCTTTACAGGGGAGCTGAAGCTTTCTTT.